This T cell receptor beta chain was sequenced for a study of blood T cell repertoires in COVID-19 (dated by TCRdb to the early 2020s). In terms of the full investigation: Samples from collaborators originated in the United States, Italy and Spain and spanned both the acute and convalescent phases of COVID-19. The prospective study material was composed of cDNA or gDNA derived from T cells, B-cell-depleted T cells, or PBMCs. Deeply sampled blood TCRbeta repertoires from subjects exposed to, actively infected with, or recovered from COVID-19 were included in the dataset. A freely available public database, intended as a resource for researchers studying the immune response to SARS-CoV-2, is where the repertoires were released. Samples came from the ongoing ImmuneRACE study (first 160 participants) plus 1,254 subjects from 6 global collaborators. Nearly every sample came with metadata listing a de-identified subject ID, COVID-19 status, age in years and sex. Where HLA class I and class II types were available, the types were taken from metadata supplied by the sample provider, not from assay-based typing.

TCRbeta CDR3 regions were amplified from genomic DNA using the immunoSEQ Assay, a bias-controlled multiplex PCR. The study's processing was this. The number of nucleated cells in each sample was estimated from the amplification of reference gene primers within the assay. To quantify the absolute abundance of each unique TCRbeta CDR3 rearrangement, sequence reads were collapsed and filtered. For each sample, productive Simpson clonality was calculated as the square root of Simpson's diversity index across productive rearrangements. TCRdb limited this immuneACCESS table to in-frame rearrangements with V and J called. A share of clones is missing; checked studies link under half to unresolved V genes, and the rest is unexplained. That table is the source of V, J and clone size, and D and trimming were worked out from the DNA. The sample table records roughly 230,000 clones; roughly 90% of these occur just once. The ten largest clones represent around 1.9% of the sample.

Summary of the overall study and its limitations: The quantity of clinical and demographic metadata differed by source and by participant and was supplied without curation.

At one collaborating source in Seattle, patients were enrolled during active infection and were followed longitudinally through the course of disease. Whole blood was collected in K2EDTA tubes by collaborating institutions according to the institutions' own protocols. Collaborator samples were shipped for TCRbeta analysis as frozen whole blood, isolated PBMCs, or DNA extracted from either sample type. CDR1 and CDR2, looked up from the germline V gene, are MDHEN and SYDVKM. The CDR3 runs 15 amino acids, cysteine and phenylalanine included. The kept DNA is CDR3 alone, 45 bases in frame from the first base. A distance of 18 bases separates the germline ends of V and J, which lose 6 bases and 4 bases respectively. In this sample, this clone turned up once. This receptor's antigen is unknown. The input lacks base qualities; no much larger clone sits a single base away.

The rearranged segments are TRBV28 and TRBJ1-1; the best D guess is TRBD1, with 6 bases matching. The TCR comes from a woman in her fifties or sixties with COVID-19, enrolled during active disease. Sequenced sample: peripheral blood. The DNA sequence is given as TGTGCCAGCAGCAACCCCCAGGGGTTAGGCACTGAAGCTTTCTTT. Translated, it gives CASSNPQGLGTEAFF.